This T cell receptor beta chain derives from a study of blood T cell repertoires in COVID-19 (dated by TCRdb to about 2020). At the level of the whole study: Samples covering the acute and convalescent phases of COVID-19 were provided by collaborators in the United States, Italy and Spain. A de-identified subject ID, COVID-19 status, age in years and sex were almost always included in the sample metadata. The repertoires were released in a freely available public database intended as a resource for research on the immune response to SARS-CoV-2. Subjects who had been exposed to COVID-19, were actively infected with it, or had recovered from it provided the deeply sampled blood TCRbeta repertoires that made up the dataset. Where available, HLA class I and class II types were obtained from metadata supplied by the sample provider rather than from assay-based typing. The samples were drawn from the first 160 participants of the ongoing ImmuneRACE study and from 1,254 subjects provided by 6 global collaborators. The prospective study material was composed of cDNA or gDNA derived from T cells, B-cell-depleted T cells, or PBMCs.

The full study reports these points: The amount of clinical and demographic metadata varied by source and participant and was provided uncurated.

V is pruned by 3 bases and J by 2 bases, leaving 4 bases of the junction without a gene match. From the cysteine through the phenylalanine, the CDR3 covers 14 amino acids. Only the CDR3 portion is preserved as DNA: 42 bases, with reading frame beginning at the first base. The germline V gene (reference sequence) provides CDR1 LNHDA and CDR2 SQIVND. Points on this clone: Its target antigen remains unknown. Base quality data are lacking; no much larger clone is found one base away.

The immunoSEQ Assay, a bias-controlled multiplex PCR, was used to amplify TCRbeta CDR3 regions from genomic DNA. As for the original processing: Nucleated cell counts per sample were estimated from amplification of reference gene primers within the assay. To quantify the absolute abundance of each unique TCRbeta CDR3 rearrangement, sequence reads were collapsed and filtered. Productive Simpson clonality was computed per sample as the square root of Simpson's diversity index over productive rearrangements. TCRdb took this table from immuneACCESS and kept in-frame rearrangements with V and J called. Such tables lack part of the clones; where checked against another copy, unresolved V genes explain under half of the gap, and the rest is unexplained. V and J calls and clone size are given by that table; D and trimming were obtained from the DNA. The sample records under 45,000 clones, 70% to 90% of which are singletons. 3.5% to 4.5% of the sample belongs to the ten largest clones.

Whole blood was collected in K2EDTA tubes by collaborating institutions according to the institutions' own protocols. For TCRbeta analysis, collaborator samples were shipped as frozen whole blood, as isolated PBMCs, or as DNA extracted from either sample type. Rearrangement joined TRBV19 to TRBJ2-7; 7 central bases correspond to TRBD1. The TCR sequence derives from a man aged 55 to 69 with acute or convalescent COVID-19. Material for sequencing was peripheral blood. The nucleotide sequence reads as follows: TGTGCCAGTAGTATTGAGACAGGGCCCTACGAGCAGTACTTC. It translates as CASSIETGPYEQYF.